Detailed here is one T cell receptor beta chain. In germline, CDR1 is DFQATT, CDR2 SNEGSKA (reference sequence). The CDR3 length is 16 residues. These data belong to a study of monozygotic twins with inflammatory bowel disease. Each UMI, carrying a 6-nucleotide sample barcode, came from template switching. TCRdb reprocessed the 5' RACE reads and reports one entry per CDR3 protein, with no DNA. This sample's table reports over 100,000 distinct CDR3 sequences. The genes are TRBV20-1 and TRBJ1-6. The TCR originated in a human donor with ulcerative colitis or Crohn's disease, or a healthy co-twin of an affected twin (not recorded which). The sample comprised blood. Here the CDR3 reads CSARDYRNSYNSPLHF.